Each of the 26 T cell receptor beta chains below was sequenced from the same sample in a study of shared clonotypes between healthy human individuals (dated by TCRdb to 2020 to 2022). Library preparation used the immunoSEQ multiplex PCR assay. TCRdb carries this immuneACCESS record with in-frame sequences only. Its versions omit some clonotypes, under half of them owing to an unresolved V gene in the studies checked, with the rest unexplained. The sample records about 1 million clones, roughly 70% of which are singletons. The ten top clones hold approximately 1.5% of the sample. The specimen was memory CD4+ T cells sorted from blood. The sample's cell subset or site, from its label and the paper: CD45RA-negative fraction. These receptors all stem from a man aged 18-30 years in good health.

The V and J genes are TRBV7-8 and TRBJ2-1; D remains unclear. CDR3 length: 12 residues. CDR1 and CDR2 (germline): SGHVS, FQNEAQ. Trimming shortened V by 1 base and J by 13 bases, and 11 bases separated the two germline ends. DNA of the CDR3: TGTGCCAGCAGCTTAGGAGCAACGCGACAGTTCTTC. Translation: CASSLGATRQFF.

The CDR3 loop reads CASSQNNGGEQYF. CDR3 DNA sequence: TGTGCCAGCAGCCAGAATAATGGGGGAGAGCAGTACTTC. This rearrangement joins TRBV7-9 to TRBJ2-7; tentatively, D is TRBD1 or TRBD2 (5 bases each). V lost 5 bases and J 7 bases, leaving 15 bases between the germline ends. Germline CDR1 and CDR2: SEHNR and FQNEAQ (reference sequence). The CDR3 spans 13 residues.

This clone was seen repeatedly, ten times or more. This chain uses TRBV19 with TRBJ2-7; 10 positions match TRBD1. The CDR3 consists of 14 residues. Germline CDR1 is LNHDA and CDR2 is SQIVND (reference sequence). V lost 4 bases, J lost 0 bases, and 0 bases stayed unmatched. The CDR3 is CASSRTGGSYEQYF. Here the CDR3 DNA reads TGTGCCAGTAGTAGGACAGGGGGCTCCTACGAGCAGTACTTC.

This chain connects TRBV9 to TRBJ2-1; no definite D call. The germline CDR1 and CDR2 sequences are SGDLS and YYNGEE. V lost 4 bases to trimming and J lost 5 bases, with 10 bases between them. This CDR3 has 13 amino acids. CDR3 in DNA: TGTGCCAGCAGCTCTGAGATAAACAATGAGCAGTTCTTC. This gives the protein CASSSEINNEQFF.

For the CDR3, the DNA is TGTGCCAGTAGTATAGAGCCCAGCGGGGGAACCTCCTACAATGAGCAGTTCTTC. It translates to CASSIEPSGGTSYNEQFF. The V call is TRBV19, the J call TRBJ2-1, with 8 positions matching TRBD2. Per the germline V gene, CDR1 is LNHDA and CDR2 is SQIVND (reference sequence). With 0 bases clipped from V and 0 bases from J, the junction kept 7 bases outside the gene matches. This CDR3 has 18 residues.

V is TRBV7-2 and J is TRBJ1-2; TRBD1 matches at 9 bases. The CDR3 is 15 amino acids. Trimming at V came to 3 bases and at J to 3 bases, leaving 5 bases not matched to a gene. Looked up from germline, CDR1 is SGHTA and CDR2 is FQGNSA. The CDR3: CASSLGQGRYYGYTF. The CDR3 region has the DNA TGTGCCAGCAGCTTGGGACAGGGACGGTACTATGGCTACACCTTC.

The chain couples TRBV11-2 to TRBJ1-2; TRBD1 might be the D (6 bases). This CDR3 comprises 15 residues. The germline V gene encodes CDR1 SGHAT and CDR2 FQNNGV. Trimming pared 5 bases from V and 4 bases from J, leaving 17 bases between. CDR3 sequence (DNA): TGTGCCAGCAGCGGCCGACTGCGGGACACCTATGGCTACACCTTC. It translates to CASSGRLRDTYGYTF. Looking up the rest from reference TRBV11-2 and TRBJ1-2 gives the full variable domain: EAGVAQSPRYKIIEKRQSVAFWCNPISGHATLYWYQQILGQGPKLLIQFQNNGVVDDSQLPKDRFSAERLKGVDSTLKIQPAKLEDSAVYLCASSGRLRDTYGYTFGSGTRLTVV.

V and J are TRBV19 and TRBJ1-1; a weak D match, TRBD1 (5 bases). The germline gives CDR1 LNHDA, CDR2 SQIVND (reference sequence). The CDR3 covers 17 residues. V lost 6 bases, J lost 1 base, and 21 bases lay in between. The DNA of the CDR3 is TGTGCCAGTAGCCCCTCGGGACTCCGAGGAAGGAACACTGAAGCTTTCTTT. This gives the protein CASSPSGLRGRNTEAFF.

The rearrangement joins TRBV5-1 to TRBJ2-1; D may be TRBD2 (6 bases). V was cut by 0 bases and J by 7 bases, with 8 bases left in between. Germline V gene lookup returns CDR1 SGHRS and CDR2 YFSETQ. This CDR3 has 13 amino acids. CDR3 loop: CASSLGGLNEQFF. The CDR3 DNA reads TGCGCCAGCAGCTTGGGGGGACTGAATGAGCAGTTCTTC.

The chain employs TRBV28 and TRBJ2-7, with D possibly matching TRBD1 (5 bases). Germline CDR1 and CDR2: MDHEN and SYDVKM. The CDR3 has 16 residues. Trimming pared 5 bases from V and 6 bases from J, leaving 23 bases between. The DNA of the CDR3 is TGTGCCAGCAGTCCCCTCACGCCTGGCTCTCAGGGCGAGCAGTACTTC. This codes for CASSPLTPGSQGEQYF. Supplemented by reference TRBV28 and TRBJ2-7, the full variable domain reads DVKVTQSSRYLVKRTGEKVFLECVQDMDHENMFWYRQDPGLGLRLIYFSYDVKMKEKGDIPEGYSVSREKKERFSLILESASTNQTSMYLCASSPLTPGSQGEQYFGPGTRLTVT.

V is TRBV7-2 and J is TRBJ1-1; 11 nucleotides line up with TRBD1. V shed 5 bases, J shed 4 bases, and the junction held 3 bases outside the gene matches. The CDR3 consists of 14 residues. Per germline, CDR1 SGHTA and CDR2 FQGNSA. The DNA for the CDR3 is TGTGCCAGCAGCCTGGACAGGGGGCCCACTGAAGCTTTCTTT. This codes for CASSLDRGPTEAFF.

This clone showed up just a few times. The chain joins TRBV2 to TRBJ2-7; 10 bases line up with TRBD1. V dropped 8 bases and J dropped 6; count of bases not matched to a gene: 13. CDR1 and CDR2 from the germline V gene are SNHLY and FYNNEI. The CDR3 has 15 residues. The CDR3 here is CASADRQGAPGEQYF. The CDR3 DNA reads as TGTGCCAGCGCGGACAGACAGGGGGCGCCTGGCGAGCAGTACTTC. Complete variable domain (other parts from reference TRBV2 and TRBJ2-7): EPEVTQTPSHQVTQMGQEVILRCVPISNHLYFYWYRQILGQKVEFLVSFYNNEISEKSEIFDDQFSVERPDGSNFTLKIRSTKLEDSAMYFCASADRQGAPGEQYFGPGTRLTVT.

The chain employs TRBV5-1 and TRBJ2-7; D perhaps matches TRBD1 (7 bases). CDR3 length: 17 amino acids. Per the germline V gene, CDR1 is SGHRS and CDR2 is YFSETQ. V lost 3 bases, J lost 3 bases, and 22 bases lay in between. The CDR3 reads CASSSTRTYRGGYEQYF. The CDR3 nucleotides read TGCGCCAGCAGCTCCACCCGCACCTACAGGGGAGGCTACGAGCAGTACTTC.

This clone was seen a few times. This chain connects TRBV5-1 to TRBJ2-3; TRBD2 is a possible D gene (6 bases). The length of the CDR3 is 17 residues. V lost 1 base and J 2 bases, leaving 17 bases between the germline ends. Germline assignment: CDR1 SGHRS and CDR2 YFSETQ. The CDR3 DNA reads TGCGCCAGCAGCTTGTGGGGGAATAGCGGAGCCACAGATACGCAGTATTTT. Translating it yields CASSLWGNSGATDTQYF.

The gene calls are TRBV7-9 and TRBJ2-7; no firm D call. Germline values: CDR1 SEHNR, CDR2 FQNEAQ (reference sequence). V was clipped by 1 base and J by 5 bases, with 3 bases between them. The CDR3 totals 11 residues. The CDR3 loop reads CASSLGNEQYF. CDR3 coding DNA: TGTGCCAGCAGCTTAGGGAACGAGCAGTACTTC.

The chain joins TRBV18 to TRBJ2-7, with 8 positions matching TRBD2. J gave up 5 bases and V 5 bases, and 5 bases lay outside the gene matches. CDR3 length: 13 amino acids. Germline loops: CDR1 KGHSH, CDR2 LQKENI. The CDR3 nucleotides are TGTGCCAGCTCATCGGGACTAGGCGACGAGCAGTACTTC. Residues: CASSSGLGDEQYF.

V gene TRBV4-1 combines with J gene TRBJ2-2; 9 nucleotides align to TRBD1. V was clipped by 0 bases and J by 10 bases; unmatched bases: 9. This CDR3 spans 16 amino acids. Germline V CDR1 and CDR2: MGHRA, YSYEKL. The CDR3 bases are TGCGCCAGCAGCCAAGATCACGGACAGGGGTATGTGGAGCTGTTTTTT. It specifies CASSQDHGQGYVELFF.

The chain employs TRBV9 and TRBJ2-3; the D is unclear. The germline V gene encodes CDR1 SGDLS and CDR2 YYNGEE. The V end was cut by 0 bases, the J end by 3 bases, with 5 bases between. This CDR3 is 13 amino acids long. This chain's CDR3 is CASSVDLTDTQYF. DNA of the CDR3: TGTGCCAGCAGCGTAGATCTAACAGATACGCAGTATTTT.

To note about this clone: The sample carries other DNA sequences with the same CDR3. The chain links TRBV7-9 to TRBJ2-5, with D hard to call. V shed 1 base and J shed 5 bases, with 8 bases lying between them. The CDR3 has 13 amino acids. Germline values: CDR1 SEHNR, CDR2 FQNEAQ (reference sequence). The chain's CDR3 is CASSLVGSETQYF. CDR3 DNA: TGTGCCAGCAGCTTAGTGGGATCTGAGACCCAGTACTTC. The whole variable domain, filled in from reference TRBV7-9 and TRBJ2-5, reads DTGVSQNPRHKITKRGQNVTFRCDPISEHNRLYWYRQTLGQGPEFLTYFQNEAQLEKSRLLSDRFSAERPKGSFSTLEIQRTEQGDSAMYLCASSLVGSETQYFGPGTRLLVL.

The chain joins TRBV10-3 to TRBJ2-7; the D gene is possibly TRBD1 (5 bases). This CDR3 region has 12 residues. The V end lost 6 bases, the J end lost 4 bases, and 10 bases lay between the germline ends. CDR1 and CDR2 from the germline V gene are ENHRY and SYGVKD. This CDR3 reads CAISPQGYEQYF. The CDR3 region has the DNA TGTGCCATCAGCCCCCAGGGATACGAGCAGTACTTC.

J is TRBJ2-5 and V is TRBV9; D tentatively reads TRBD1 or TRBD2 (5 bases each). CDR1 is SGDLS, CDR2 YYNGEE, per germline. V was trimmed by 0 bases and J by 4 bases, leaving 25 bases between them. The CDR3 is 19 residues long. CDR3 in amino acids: CASSVEVGPRGVRAETQYF. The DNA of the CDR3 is TGTGCCAGCAGCGTAGAGGTAGGTCCTAGGGGAGTTAGAGCAGAGACCCAGTACTTC.

The CDR3 protein is CATSRVGGEQFF. In DNA form, the CDR3 reads TGTGCCACCAGCAGAGTGGGGGGTGAGCAGTTCTTC. The chain combines TRBV15 with TRBJ2-1, with D tentatively TRBD2 (6 bases). The CDR3 has 12 amino acids. Trimming took off 1 base at V and 9 bases at J, with 7 bases between the two ends. Germline CDR1 is LNHNV and CDR2 is YYDKDF (reference sequence).

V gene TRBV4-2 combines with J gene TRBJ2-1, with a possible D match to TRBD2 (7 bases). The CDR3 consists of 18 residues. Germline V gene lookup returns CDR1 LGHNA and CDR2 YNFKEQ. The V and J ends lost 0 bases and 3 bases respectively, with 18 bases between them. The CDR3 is CASSQDLTAGAGYNEQFF. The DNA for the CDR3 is TGTGCCAGCAGCCAAGATTTAACGGCGGGGGCCGGCTACAATGAGCAGTTCTTC.

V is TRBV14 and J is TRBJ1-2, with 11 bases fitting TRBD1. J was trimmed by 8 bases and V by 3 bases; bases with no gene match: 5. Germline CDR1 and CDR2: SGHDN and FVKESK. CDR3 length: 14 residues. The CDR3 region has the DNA TGTGCCAGCAGCCACAGGACAGGGGGCAGGGGCTACACCTTC. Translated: CASSHRTGGRGYTF.

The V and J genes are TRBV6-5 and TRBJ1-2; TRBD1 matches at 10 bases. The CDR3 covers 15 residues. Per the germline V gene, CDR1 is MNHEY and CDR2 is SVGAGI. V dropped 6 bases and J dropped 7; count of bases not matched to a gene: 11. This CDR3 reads CASRTVGTGVFGYTF. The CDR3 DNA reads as TGTGCCAGCAGGACGGTGGGGACAGGGGTCTTTGGCTACACCTTC.

The CDR3 loop reads CAWSGTAGGGPQHF. DNA of the CDR3: TGTGCCTGGAGTGGGACAGCGGGCGGGGGGCCCCAGCATTTT. J is TRBJ1-5 and V is TRBV30; maybe TRBD1 (6 bases). Germline loops: CDR1 GTSNPN, CDR2 SVGIG (reference sequence). The ends were cut back, 1 base at V and 9 bases at J, with 16 bases in the middle. CDR3 length equals 14 residues. Supplemented by reference TRBV30 and TRBJ1-5, the full variable domain reads SQTIHQWPATLVQPVGSPLSLECTVEGTSNPNLYWYRQAAGRGLQLLFYSVGIGQISSEVPQNLSASRPQDRQFILSSKKLLLSDSGFYLCAWSGTAGGGPQHFGDGTRLSIL.